This TCR beta chain stems from a study of early T cells in non-severe SARS-CoV-2 infection. Overall study context: The chains were unpaired, and the sequenced material was bulk RNA from unsorted whole blood.

This clonotype was seen a few times. The target antigen is unknown. Germline V gene lookup returns CDR1 LGHDT and CDR2 YNNKEL (reference sequence). This CDR3 comprises 15 residues. With 2 bases removed from V and 2 bases from J, the gap between germline ends came to 12 bases. Study-wide results and caveats: Reliance on VDJdb matching favored anti-spike CD8 responses; private and CD4 specificities were missed.

cDNA molecules, individually, were tagged with unique molecular identifiers. A single record per CDR3 protein comes from TCRdb applying MiXCR to the 5' RACE reads. The sample contains 45,000 to 70,000 distinct CDR3 sequences, 11% of which appear only once. The J gene is TRBJ2-5, the V gene TRBV3-1; maybe TRBD2 (6 bases). The specimen was whole blood. The source of this sequence is an adult who was a healthcare worker with PCR-confirmed SARS-CoV-2 infection or an uninfected control (not recorded which). The CDR3 coding sequence is TGTGCCAGCAGCCAAATCTGGACTACGCAAGAGACCCAGTACTTC. This translates into CASSQIWTTQETQYF.